This T cell receptor (beta chain) was captured by sequencing in a study of blood T cell repertoires in COVID-19. In the original workflow: Reference gene primer amplification gave nucleated cell count estimates. Generated by immunoSEQ multiplex PCR, the TCRdb table keeps only in-frame clones and is missing some. D and trimming come from the DNA, and the V and J calls and clone size come from that table. The sample lists about 230,000 clones, more than 65% occurring once. There are 17 residues in the CDR3. The junction had 7 bases not matched to a gene; V was cut back by 1 base and J by 7 bases. Germline V CDR1 and CDR2: SGHTA, FQGNSA.

The chain has TRBV7-2 and TRBJ2-2; 12 nucleotides align to TRBD2. Sequencing input: peripheral blood. The TCR was taken from a woman of 80 years or more with acute or convalescent COVID-19. The CDR3: CASSLGLAGARGGELFF. CDR3 bases: TGTGCCAGCAGCTTAGGACTAGCGGGGGCCCGCGGCGGGGAGCTGTTTTTT.